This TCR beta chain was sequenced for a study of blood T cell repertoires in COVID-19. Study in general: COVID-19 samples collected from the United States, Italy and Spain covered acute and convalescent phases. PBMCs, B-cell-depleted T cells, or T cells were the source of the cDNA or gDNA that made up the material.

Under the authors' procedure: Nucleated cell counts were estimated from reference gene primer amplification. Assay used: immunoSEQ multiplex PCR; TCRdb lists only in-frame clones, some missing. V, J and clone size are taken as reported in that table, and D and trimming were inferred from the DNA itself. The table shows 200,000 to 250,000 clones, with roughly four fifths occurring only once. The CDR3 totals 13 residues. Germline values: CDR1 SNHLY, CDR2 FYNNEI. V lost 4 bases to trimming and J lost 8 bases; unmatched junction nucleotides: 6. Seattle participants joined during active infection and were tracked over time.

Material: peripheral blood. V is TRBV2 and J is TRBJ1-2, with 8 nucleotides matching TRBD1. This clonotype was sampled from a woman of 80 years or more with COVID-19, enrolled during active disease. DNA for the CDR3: TGTGCCAGCAGTGTGACAGGGGCGCGGGGCTACACCTTC. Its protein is CASSVTGARGYTF.